Presented here are 29 T cell receptor beta chains from one specimen sequenced in a study of response to subunit inactivated influenza vaccine. One entry per CDR3 protein, called by TCRdb with MiXCR from the RT-PCR reads. The repertoire holds hundreds of thousands of distinct CDR3 sequences, with 7.6% as singletons. Source: PBMCs from blood, taken roughly 24 months after vaccination. Receptors originate from a man aged 45-69 years who received an inactivated influenza vaccine.

In its sample, this clonotype was seen a few times. The CDR3 coding sequence is TGCGCCAGCAAGCGGACTAGCGAAGTCGGCGAGCAGTACTTC. Translation: CASKRTSEVGEQYF. The V call is TRBV5-1, the J call TRBJ2-7; 9 bases align to TRBD2. There are 14 residues in the CDR3. V was clipped by 6 bases and J by 6 bases; unmatched bases: 10. The V gene's germline CDR1 is SGHRS and CDR2 YFSETQ.

This clonotype has only a few counts. The V call is TRBV4-2, the J call TRBJ2-5; 7 positions match TRBD1. Germline trimming cut 3 bases from V and 0 bases from J; bases unmatched to any gene: 4. In germline, CDR1 is LGHNA, CDR2 YNFKEQ. The CDR3 is 15 residues long. The CDR3, as DNA: TGTGCCAGCAGCCACGCCGACAGGGACCAAGAGACCCAGTACTTC. Protein sequence: CASSHADRDQETQYF.

This clonotype was seen ten or more times. The CDR3 DNA reads TGTGCCAGCAGCCAAGCAGAGACCCAGTACTTC. It specifies CASSQAETQYF. The chain links TRBV3-1 to TRBJ2-5; D ambiguous. V gave up 1 base and J gave up 4 bases, with 1 base separating them. CDR1 and CDR2 from the germline V gene are LGHDT and YNNKEL (reference sequence). This CDR3 spans 11 amino acids.

This clonotype was detected ten times or more. V is TRBV24-1 and J is TRBJ1-5; D call uncertain. The V gene lost 1 base and the J gene lost 4 bases, with 4 bases spanning the gap. The CDR3 sequence is 13 residues long. Germline V CDR1 and CDR2: KGHDR, SFDVKD. CDR3 sequence (DNA): TGTGCCACCAGTGATTTTGGGAATCAGCCCCAGCATTTT. It is translated as CATSDFGNQPQHF.

This clonotype appeared a few times. The CDR3 region is CASLEGGGGPYEQYF. In DNA, the CDR3 is TGTGCCAGTCTTGAAGGTGGCGGGGGCCCTTACGAGCAGTACTTC. The V gene is TRBV6-1, the J gene TRBJ2-7, with D perhaps matching TRBD2 (7 bases). V dropped 9 bases and J dropped 4 bases, with 22 bases sitting between them. There are 15 residues in the CDR3. Germline CDR1 is MNHNS and CDR2 is SASEGT.

In its sample, this clonotype was seen a few times. V is TRBV4-2 and J is TRBJ2-5, with 9 bases identical to TRBD2. The V and J ends lost 1 base and 2 bases, in that order; junction bases with no gene match: 2. The germline V gene encodes CDR1 LGHNA and CDR2 YNFKEQ. The CDR3 is made up of 15 amino acids. The CDR3 DNA reads TGTGCCAGCAGCCAAGTAGCGGGGGTTCAAGAGACCCAGTACTTC. Amino acid sequence: CASSQVAGVQETQYF.

This chain uses TRBV24-1 with TRBJ1-2, with 7 bases lining up with TRBD1. With 4 bases clipped from V and 14 bases from J, the junction kept 12 bases outside the gene matches. Germline lookup yields CDR1 KGHDR and CDR2 SFDVKD. The CDR3 covers 13 residues. The CDR3 region has the DNA TGTGCCACCAGTGACGCGGGACAGCCACCGTATACCTTC. Amino acids: CATSDAGQPPYTF.

This clonotype was picked up a small number of times. The gene calls are TRBV27 and TRBJ1-5; TRBD1 might be the D (6 bases). The V and J ends lost 6 bases and 0 bases respectively, with 18 bases between them. The CDR3 has 17 residues. From germline, CDR1 is MNHEY and CDR2 SMNVEV (reference sequence). The CDR3 region has the DNA TGTGCCAGCAGCCCTGGAGGGGGGTGGGATAGCAATCAGCCCCAGCATTTT. Protein product: CASSPGGGWDSNQPQHF.

This clonotype was observed many times. The V and J genes are TRBV12-3 or TRBV12-4 and TRBJ2-2; D is unresolved. V shed 6 bases and J shed 4 bases, with 15 bases lying between them. This CDR3 spans 15 amino acids. The CDR3 loop is CASSRAAVGTGELFF. Here the CDR3 DNA reads TGTGCCAGCAGCCGGGCCGCAGTAGGCACCGGGGAGCTGTTTTTT.

This sequence joins TRBV6-1 and TRBJ2-1; maybe TRBD2 (6 bases). The germline gives CDR1 MNHNS, CDR2 SASEGT. The CDR3 is 17 amino acids. With 0 bases removed from V and 2 bases from J, the gap between germline ends came to 14 bases. The CDR3 DNA reads as TGTGCCAGCAGTGAAGCGCTTCCGGCGGGGACCTACAATGAGCAGTTCTTC. Translation gives CASSEALPAGTYNEQFF.

V is TRBV11-2 and J is TRBJ2-6, with 9 bases fitting TRBD1. The CDR3 consists of 17 residues. CDR1 is SGHAT, CDR2 FQNNGV, per germline. The V segment lost 1 base and the J segment 3 bases; nucleotides outside the gene matches: 4. CDR3: CASSLATGGFGANVLTF. CDR3 bases: TGTGCCAGCAGCTTAGCCACAGGGGGCTTTGGGGCCAACGTCCTGACTTTC. The variable domain in full, with the rest retrieved from reference TRBV11-2 and TRBJ2-6, is EAGVAQSPRYKIIEKRQSVAFWCNPISGHATLYWYQQILGQGPKLLIQFQNNGVVDDSQLPKDRFSAERLKGVDSTLKIQPAKLEDSAVYLCASSLATGGFGANVLTFGAGSRLTVL.

This sequence joins TRBV7-2 and TRBJ2-5; D ambiguous. The germline CDR1 and CDR2 sequences are SGHTA and FQGNSA. Trimming took off 5 bases at V and 3 bases at J, with 19 bases between the two ends. There are 16 residues in the CDR3. As DNA, the CDR3 is TGTGCCAGCAGCATCTCGGGCCTGAGAGACAAAGAGACCCAGTACTTC. This encodes CASSISGLRDKETQYF.

The V gene is TRBV15, the J gene TRBJ2-7; 9 bases agree with TRBD1. The V gene end was trimmed by 0 bases and the J gene end by 3 bases; junction bases not matched to a gene: 9. The germline V gene has CDR1 LNHNV and CDR2 YYDKDF (reference sequence). The CDR3 consists of 17 residues. The CDR3 coding sequence is TGTGCCACCAGCAGAGACCCGAAAGACAGGGGGAGCTACGAGCAGTACTTC. Protein: CATSRDPKDRGSYEQYF.

The chain has TRBV9 and TRBJ1-2, with TRBD1 as a possible D gene (5 bases). This CDR3 comprises 14 residues. The germline gives CDR1 SGDLS, CDR2 YYNGEE. Trimming left V 4 bases short and J 6 bases short, with 16 bases between. The CDR3 protein is CASSPPQGSDGYTF. CDR3 nucleotides: TGTGCCAGCAGCCCTCCGCAGGGTTCGGATGGCTACACCTTC.

This clonotype has only a few counts. The J gene is TRBJ1-2, the V gene TRBV6-5; D gene ambiguous. Germline V gene lookup returns CDR1 MNHEY and CDR2 SVGAGI. CDR3 size: 16 residues. Deletions cut 1 base from V and 0 bases from J, with 12 bases between. The CDR3 nucleotides read TGTGCCAGCAGTTACTTGTTGGCACCACCTAACTATGGCTACACCTTC. Residues: CASSYLLAPPNYGYTF.

This clonotype showed up just a few times. The chain is built from TRBV20-1 and TRBJ2-5, with D perhaps matching TRBD1 (5 bases). The V gene's germline CDR1 is DFQATT and CDR2 SNEGSKA (reference sequence). With 1 base removed from V and 0 bases from J, the gap between germline ends came to 12 bases. The CDR3 runs 15 residues. The CDR3 here is CSARGRQLHQETQYF. For the CDR3, the DNA is TGCAGTGCTAGAGGAAGACAGTTACACCAAGAGACCCAGTACTTC.

The V gene is TRBV20-1, the J gene TRBJ2-1, with 8 bases fitting TRBD2. The CDR3 is 16 amino acids. CDR1 and CDR2 (germline): DFQATT, SNEGSKA (reference sequence). With 3 bases clipped from V and 4 bases from J, the junction kept 11 bases outside the gene matches. CDR3 nucleotide sequence: TGCAGTGCTAGCATCTCAAAGGGGACTAGTTACAATGAGCAGTTCTTC. Amino acids: CSASISKGTSYNEQFF.

This clonotype was recorded at least ten times. The chain employs TRBV5-1 and TRBJ2-3; 8 bases line up with TRBD2. With 2 bases clipped from V and 4 bases from J, the junction kept 6 bases outside the gene matches. The CDR3 is 15 amino acids. The germline gives CDR1 SGHRS, CDR2 YFSETQ. CDR3 region: CASSFGGAVADTQYF. In DNA, the CDR3 is TGCGCCAGCAGCTTCGGGGGGGCTGTTGCAGATACGCAGTATTTT.

Comment on this clonotype: A read error may explain this, as a much larger clone is one base away. The CDR3 DNA sequence: TGTACCAGCAGTTTAAACTCTGGACAGGGAGCTTTCTTT. Protein: CTSSLNSGQGAFF. This rearrangement joins TRBV12-3 or TRBV12-4 to TRBJ1-1; 8 positions match TRBD1. The CDR3 is 13 residues long.

The chain employs TRBV9 and TRBJ1-1; D ambiguous. Per germline, CDR1 SGDLS and CDR2 YYNGEE. The CDR3 is 13 amino acids. V lost 3 bases to trimming and J lost 4 bases, with 10 bases between them. As DNA, the CDR3 is TGTGCCAGCAGCGCGGGCGTTCTCACTGAAGCTTTCTTT. It yields the protein CASSAGVLTEAFF.

This clonotype came up many times. The gene calls are TRBV4-3 and TRBJ2-2; D may be TRBD1 (5 bases). Germline CDR1 LGHNA, CDR2 YSLEER. This CDR3 is 16 amino acids long. The ends were cut back, 2 bases at V and 5 bases at J, with 15 bases in the middle. Here the CDR3 DNA reads TGCGCCAGCAGCCAATATGAAGGGGCATTAACCGGGGAGCTGTTTTTT. It yields the protein CASSQYEGALTGELFF.

V usage is TRBV14 and J usage is TRBJ2-2, with TRBD2 matching over 7 bases. This CDR3 has 17 amino acids. The J segment lost 0 bases and the V segment lost 3 bases, leaving 7 bases of the junction unmatched. Looked up from germline, CDR1 is SGHDN and CDR2 is FVKESK. CDR3 nucleotides: TGTGCCAGCAGCCACTTTTCTAGCGGAGCGAACACCGGGGAGCTGTTTTTT. This sequence encodes CASSHFSSGANTGELFF. Complete variable domain (other parts from reference TRBV14 and TRBJ2-2): EAGVTQFPSHSVIEKGQTVTLRCDPISGHDNLYWYRRVMGKEIKFLLHFVKESKQDESGMPNNRFLAERTGGTYSTLKVQPAELEDSGVYFCASSHFSSGANTGELFFGEGSRLTVL.

This clonotype was recorded many times. CDR3 sequence: CASSRQGAGGTEAFF. In DNA, the CDR3 is TGTGCCAGCTCCAGACAGGGGGCTGGGGGCACTGAAGCTTTCTTT. This sequence joins TRBV25-1 and TRBJ1-1, with 10 nucleotides matching TRBD1. The CDR3 loop spans 15 amino acids. CDR1 and CDR2 (germline): MGHDK, SYGVNS. After removal of 8 bases from V and 4 bases from J, the junction contained 10 bases not matched to a gene.

This clonotype was seen a handful of times. The chain joins TRBV12-3 or TRBV12-4 to TRBJ1-4; D remains ambiguous. V lost 0 bases to trimming and J lost 10 bases, with 9 bases between them. CDR3 length equals 13 residues. CDR3 bases: TGTGCCAGCAGTTTAGCGTTCAGTGGAAAACTGTTTTTT. The encoded protein is CASSLAFSGKLFF.

This clonotype was picked up a small number of times. The chain is built from TRBV12-3 or TRBV12-4 and TRBJ2-7, with TRBD2 matching 9 bases. The V segment lost 8 bases and the J segment 3 bases; nucleotides outside the gene matches: 8. This CDR3 spans 14 amino acids. CDR3 protein: CASGHSGSIYEQYF. The CDR3 bases are TGTGCCAGCGGCCATAGCGGGAGTATCTACGAGCAGTACTTC.

This clonotype has a handful of counts. The gene calls are TRBV11-2 and TRBJ2-2; D is unresolved. Germline loops: CDR1 SGHAT, CDR2 FQNNGV. The length of the CDR3 is 14 residues. Trimming took 5 bases from V and 8 from J, leaving 15 bases between them. This chain's CDR3 is CASSPTSAFGELFF. CDR3 nucleotide sequence: TGTGCCAGCAGCCCCACGTCAGCGTTTGGGGAGCTGTTTTTT.

This clonotype was seen ten or more times. The CDR3 is CSVGAPGTSVSYNEQFF. CDR3 nucleotides: TGCAGCGTTGGGGCCCCCGGGACTAGCGTCTCCTACAATGAGCAGTTCTTC. This chain connects TRBV29-1 to TRBJ2-1, with 10 positions matching TRBD2. Trimming cost V 4 bases and J 0 bases; bases outside gene matches: 9. The CDR3 runs to 17 residues. Germline V lookup: CDR1 SQVTM, CDR2 ANQGSEA.

The chain links TRBV5-5 to TRBJ2-1; D possibly matches TRBD1 or TRBD2 (5 bases each). The V end was cut by 0 bases, the J end by 2 bases, with 12 bases between. This CDR3 spans 16 amino acids. CDR1 is SGHKS, CDR2 YYEKEE, per germline (reference sequence). This chain's CDR3 is CASSLAPEDTYNEQFF. CDR3 in DNA: TGTGCCAGCAGCTTGGCCCCGGAGGACACCTACAATGAGCAGTTCTTC.

This chain uses TRBV20-1 with TRBJ1-5; 8 nucleotides agree with TRBD1. This CDR3 is built from 16 residues. Germline trimming cut 1 base from V and 4 bases from J; bases unmatched to any gene: 9. The germline V gene has CDR1 DFQATT and CDR2 SNEGSKA (reference sequence). CDR3 sequence reads: CSARVRQGWFNQPQHF. The CDR3 DNA reads as TGCAGTGCTAGAGTCAGACAGGGGTGGTTTAATCAGCCCCAGCATTTT.